One and the same sample provided the 17 T cell receptor beta chains below, sequenced in a study of blood T cell repertoires in COVID-19. Measured with immunoSEQ multiplex PCR; TCRdb has only the in-frame clones, and not every one. Of about 48,000 clones in the sample, 80% to 90% were seen once. The sequenced sample was peripheral blood. The receptors were gathered from a human donor in a cohort sampled during active COVID-19. The donor label of this sample is uncertain.

The chain joins TRBV29-1 to TRBJ1-1; D not resolved. In germline, CDR1 is SQVTM, CDR2 ANQGSEA. The CDR3 length is 13 residues. Trimming took off 3 bases at V and 5 bases at J, with 13 bases between the two ends. This CDR3 reads CSVDGPSRTEAFF. DNA of the CDR3: TGCAGCGTTGACGGCCCCTCCAGGACTGAAGCTTTCTTT.

This chain uses TRBV24-1 with TRBJ2-1; no clear D gene. Germline assignment: CDR1 KGHDR and CDR2 SFDVKD. Trimming removed 12 bases at V and 7 bases at J, with 9 bases between. This CDR3 spans 10 amino acids. The CDR3 sequence: CAAEENEQFF. In DNA, the CDR3 is TGTGCCGCCGAGGAAAATGAGCAGTTCTTC.

This clone was recorded only once. The chain couples TRBV27 to TRBJ2-7; the D gene is possibly TRBD1 (6 bases). CDR1 is MNHEY, CDR2 SMNVEV, per germline (reference sequence). The CDR3 consists of 12 residues. Trimming cost V 0 bases and J 9 bases, with 9 bases left between them. CDR3 in amino acids: CASSLSGGWQYF. CDR3 sequence (DNA): TGTGCCAGCAGTTTATCAGGGGGTTGGCAGTACTTC.

The rearrangement joins TRBV5-6 to TRBJ2-1, with TRBD2 matching 8 bases. V dropped 5 bases and J dropped 4; count of bases not matched to a gene: 5. In germline, CDR1 is SGHDT, CDR2 YYEEEE. This CDR3 spans 14 amino acids. The CDR3 nucleotides are TGTGCCAGCAGTCGGGGGGGCCTGTACAATGAGCAGTTCTTC. Amino acids: CASSRGGLYNEQFF.

The chain uses TRBV15 and TRBJ1-1; 11 bases are a match to TRBD1. CDR1 is LNHNV, CDR2 YYDKDF, per germline (reference sequence). This CDR3 is 17 amino acids long. V shed 0 bases, J shed 5 bases, and the junction held 8 bases outside the gene matches. The CDR3 DNA is TGTGCCACCAGCAGAGATAGGTGGACAGGGGGCGAAACTGAAGCTTTCTTT. This codes for CATSRDRWTGGETEAFF.

The chain couples TRBV3-1 (or the pseudogene TRBV3-2) to TRBJ1-6; no reliable D call. The CDR3 sequence is 13 residues long. V was shortened by 5 bases and J by 9 bases, with 11 bases between the two germline ends. CDR1 and CDR2 from the germline V gene are LGHDT and YNNKEL (reference sequence). Here the CDR3 DNA reads TGTGCCAGCAGCATCAAGTCGGGTTCACCCCTCCACTTT. Its protein product is CASSIKSGSPLHF.

V and J are TRBV18 and TRBJ2-7, with TRBD2 identical over 8 bases. The CDR3 has 16 amino acids. CDR1 and CDR2 (germline): KGHSH, LQKENI. V lost 8 bases, J lost 5 bases, and 17 bases stayed unmatched. The CDR3 coding sequence is TGTGCCAGCGATAGCGGGGAGGGGCGCACCCGCGACGAGCAGTACTTC. It codes for CASDSGEGRTRDEQYF.

The gene calls are TRBV12-3 or TRBV12-4 and TRBJ1-2; D is unclear. V shed 3 bases and J shed 5 bases, with 10 bases lying between them. The CDR3 totals 13 residues. The DNA for the CDR3 is TGTGCCAGCAGTTTTCTAACCGAGTATGGCTACACCTTC. Encoded protein: CASSFLTEYGYTF.

The V gene is TRBV15, the J gene TRBJ2-3, with D tentatively TRBD2 (7 bases). Trimming removed 5 bases from V and 6 bases from J, with 21 bases in between. This CDR3 comprises 16 residues. CDR1 is LNHNV, CDR2 YYDKDF, per germline (reference sequence). The CDR3 DNA follows: TGTGCCACCAGCCAAGACGTAGAACGGGGGGCGGATACGCAGTATTTT. It is translated as CATSQDVERGADTQYF.

This rearrangement joins TRBV7-2 to TRBJ2-2, with a weak D call TRBD2 (5 bases). Germline V gene sequence: CDR1 SGHTA, CDR2 FQGNSA. V was clipped by 1 base and J by 0 bases, with 15 bases between them. The CDR3 contains 18 residues. The CDR3 bases are TGTGCCAGCAGCTTAGTAGGCCAGCGGAGAACGAACACCGGGGAGCTGTTTTTT. Translation: CASSLVGQRRTNTGELFF.

This rearrangement joins TRBV3-1 (or the pseudogene TRBV3-2) to TRBJ2-2; D remains ambiguous. This CDR3 comprises 14 residues. The V gene's germline CDR1 is LGHDT and CDR2 YNNKEL (reference sequence). Trimming pared 4 bases from V and 5 bases from J, leaving 11 bases between. For the CDR3, the DNA is TGTGCCAGCAGCCCCCAGACTTATACCGGGGAGCTGTTTTTT. Translated: CASSPQTYTGELFF.

This chain connects TRBV27 to TRBJ1-2; no definite D call. Deletions cut 0 bases from V and 5 bases from J, with 16 bases between. Germline loops: CDR1 MNHEY, CDR2 SMNVEV (reference sequence). CDR3 length equals 16 residues. The CDR3 DNA reads TGTGCCAGCAGTTTATCGGCATCGTTCGTTGGTTATGGCTACACCTTC. Its translation is CASSLSASFVGYGYTF.

V usage is TRBV11-1 and J usage is TRBJ2-5; 7 positions agree with TRBD2. The CDR3 is 14 residues long. V lost 4 bases, J lost 5 bases, and 7 bases stayed unmatched. Germline CDR1 reads SGHAT; CDR2 reads FQDESV (reference sequence). This CDR3 is CASSSKRGRETQYF. The CDR3 nucleotides are TGTGCCAGCAGCTCTAAGCGGGGCCGGGAGACCCAGTACTTC.

In DNA form, the CDR3 reads TGTGCCAGCAGTTATTTGACAGGTTCGGTCGACGAGCAGTACTTC. This gives the protein CASSYLTGSVDEQYF. The chain combines TRBV6-5 with TRBJ2-7; the D gene is possibly TRBD1 (6 bases). Germline CDR1 MNHEY, CDR2 SVGAGI. V lost 3 bases to trimming and J lost 5 bases, with 17 bases between them. The CDR3 totals 15 residues.

CDR3 sequence: CASSRDSGREKLFF. In DNA form, the CDR3 reads TGTGCCAGCAGCAGGGACAGTGGAAGGGAAAAACTGTTTTTT. This chain joins TRBV7-8 and TRBJ1-4; TRBD1 matches 7 bases. The germline gives CDR1 SGHVS, CDR2 FQNEAQ. The trim removed 5 bases at V and 8 bases at J, leaving 8 bases unmatched. This CDR3 comprises 14 residues.

The chain carries TRBV5-6 and TRBJ1-1; 9 bases map to TRBD1. CDR3 length equals 13 residues. J gave up 5 bases and V 8 bases, and 7 bases lay outside the gene matches. In germline, CDR1 is SGHDT, CDR2 YYEEEE. The chain's CDR3 is CASLQGAVTEAFF. For the CDR3, the DNA is TGTGCCAGTTTACAGGGGGCGGTAACTGAAGCTTTCTTT.

The J gene is TRBJ1-6, the V gene TRBV7-5; the listed D gene, TRBD1, was not tested against the DNA. TRBV7-5 is designated a pseudogene. The CDR3 totals 19 residues. CDR3 amino acids: CARSQTVVKGLKTNQPLHF. The CDR3 DNA sequence: TGTGCCAGAAGCCAAACGGTCGTAAAGGGGTTGAAGACGAACCAGCCCCTCCACTTT.